These 11 T cell receptor beta chains share one sample of origin, sequenced in a study of blood T cell repertoires in COVID-19. This table comes from immunoSEQ multiplex PCR, and its TCRdb copy is limited to in-frame clones, with some not included. The sample yields roughly 200,000 clones, roughly 80% seen once. What was sequenced was peripheral blood. The receptors were gathered from an older woman with COVID-19, enrolled during active disease.

The chain has TRBV9 and TRBJ1-2, with no clear D. Germline V gene data show CDR1 as SGDLS and CDR2 as YYNGEE. Trimming cost V 0 bases and J 4 bases, with 16 bases left between them. The CDR3 contains 16 residues. Here the CDR3 DNA reads TGTGCCAGCAGCGTAGGCCCCAGCCCCACAGCCTATGGCTACACCTTC. Encoded protein: CASSVGPSPTAYGYTF. The full variable domain, completed using reference TRBV9 and TRBJ1-2, is DSGVTQTPKHLITATGQRVTLRCSPRSGDLSVYWYQQSLDQGLQFLIQYYNGEERAKGNILERFSAQQFPDLHSELNLSSLELGDSALYFCASSVGPSPTAYGYTFGSGTRLTVV.

The chain employs TRBV11-2 and TRBJ2-3, with 10 bases lining up with TRBD2. Losses at the gene ends were 5 bases for V and 0 bases for J; bases not matched to a gene: 5. Germline V gene sequence: CDR1 SGHAT, CDR2 FQNNGV. The CDR3 length is 16 residues. Written as DNA, the CDR3 is TGTGCCAGCAGCCCGAGGACTAGCGGAAGCACAGATACGCAGTATTTT. Amino acids: CASSPRTSGSTDTQYF.

DNA of the CDR3: TGTGCCAGCAGCCAGCAGGGTGGGAATGAGCAGTTCTTC. Translated, it gives CASSQQGGNEQFF. The chain uses TRBV6-5 and TRBJ2-1, with a tentative D call TRBD1 (5 bases). Germline V lookup: CDR1 MNHEY, CDR2 SVGAGI. V was cut by 6 bases and J by 7 bases, with 13 bases left in between. The CDR3 loop spans 13 amino acids.

This chain connects TRBV5-8 to TRBJ2-4, with 9 bases that match TRBD1. Germline V gene lookup returns CDR1 SGHTS and CDR2 YDEGEE. The CDR3 has 17 residues. J was trimmed by 0 bases and V by 0 bases; bases with no gene match: 4. The CDR3 is CASSLGRDRVAKNIQYF. CDR3 sequence (DNA): TGTGCCAGCAGCTTGGGCCGGGACAGGGTAGCCAAAAACATTCAGTACTTC. The full variable domain, its missing parts supplied by reference TRBV5-8 and TRBJ2-4, is EAGVTQSPTHLIKTRGQQATLRCSPISGHTSVYWYQQALGLGLQFLLWYDEGEERNRGNFPPRFSGRQFPNYSSELNVNALELEDSALYLCASSLGRDRVAKNIQYFGAGTRLSVL.

The J gene is TRBJ2-1, the V gene TRBV14, with unresolved D. The CDR3 spans 18 residues. The germline V gene has CDR1 SGHDN and CDR2 FVKESK. V dropped 4 bases and J dropped 1 base, with 20 bases sitting between them. The DNA for the CDR3 is TGTGCCAGCAGCCTAATAGGCTTCGGAGCGACGTCCTACAATGAGCAGTTCTTC. Residues: CASSLIGFGATSYNEQFF.

This clone was seen a few times. The rearrangement joins TRBV6-5 to TRBJ2-1; TRBD2 aligns across 9 bases. CDR3 length equals 15 residues. Germline-derived CDR1 and CDR2 are MNHEY and SVGAGI. The junction had 11 bases not matched to a gene; V was cut back by 6 bases and J by 8 bases. CDR3 nucleotide sequence: TGTGCCAGCAGCCTGGGGCTAGCGGGAAGCTATGAGCAGTTCTTC. Protein sequence: CASSLGLAGSYEQFF.

This clone was seen only once. The genes are TRBV4-1 and TRBJ1-1; tentative D call: TRBD1 (6 bases). Trimming cost V 4 bases and J 2 bases, with 20 bases left between them. In germline, CDR1 is MGHRA, CDR2 YSYEKL. This CDR3 contains 17 residues. CDR3 nucleotide sequence: TGCGCCAGCAGCCCCCCTGGGGGGAGGGGGGCAAACACTGAAGCTTTCTTT. It specifies CASSPPGGRGANTEAFF.

This clone has just a few counts. The chain joins TRBV7-2 to TRBJ1-1; D perhaps matches TRBD1 (6 bases). The germline V and J ends were trimmed by 0 bases and 5 bases, with 10 bases remaining between them. There are 14 residues in the CDR3. Germline V gene lookup returns CDR1 SGHTA and CDR2 FQGNSA. CDR3 loop: CASSLARGRTEAFF. The CDR3 DNA follows: TGTGCCAGCAGCTTAGCCAGGGGCCGGACTGAAGCTTTCTTT.

The V gene is TRBV29-1, the J gene TRBJ1-2, with TRBD1 matching over 7 bases. The CDR3 has 13 amino acids. The germline V gene has CDR1 SQVTM and CDR2 ANQGSEA. As DNA, the CDR3 is TGCAGTGCGAACAGGGGAAACGTCGATGGCTACACCTTC. The encoded protein is CSANRGNVDGYTF.

This clone was picked up one time. The rearrangement uses TRBV19 and TRBJ2-7; D may be TRBD1 (6 bases). The germline CDR1 and CDR2 sequences are LNHDA and SQIVND (reference sequence). V gave up 5 bases and J gave up 5 bases, with 22 bases separating them. This CDR3 comprises 16 residues. Here the CDR3 reads CASSDWGTGRIDEQYF. DNA for the CDR3: TGTGCCAGTAGTGATTGGGGAACAGGGCGGATTGACGAGCAGTACTTC.

The V gene is TRBV24-1, the J gene TRBJ2-1, with 7 nucleotides matching TRBD2. The CDR3 covers 16 residues. V trimming: 5 bases; J trimming: 3 bases; junction bases outside the gene matches: 9. Germline loops: CDR1 KGHDR, CDR2 SFDVKD. CDR3 residues: CATSGVERGNYNEQFF. CDR3 nucleotide sequence: TGTGCCACCAGTGGAGTCGAGCGGGGCAACTACAATGAGCAGTTCTTC.